This section outlines one TCR beta chain sequence together with its context. In the authors' methods: How many nucleated cells were present was estimated from reference gene primer amplification. Produced via immunoSEQ multiplex PCR; TCRdb's table is partial and in-frame only. That table gives V, J and clone size, and the DNA gave D and trimming. In the table there are tens of thousands of clones, roughly 87% of which are singletons. These data belong to a study of blood T cell repertoires in COVID-19. Study as a whole: Whether acute or convalescent, the COVID-19 samples came from the United States, Italy and Spain. Sources were T cells, B-cell-depleted T cells, or PBMCs; the material itself was cDNA or gDNA.

Germline V gives CDR1 LGHNA, CDR2 YNFKEQ. The CDR3 consists of 16 residues. Trimming pared 0 bases from V and 4 bases from J, leaving 15 bases between. Material for sequencing was peripheral blood. This clonotype was obtained from a human donor in a cohort sampled during active COVID-19. The rearrangement joins TRBV4-2 to TRBJ2-5, with D unresolved. CDR3 region: CASSQEILGDGETQYF. The CDR3 coding sequence is TGTGCCAGCAGCCAAGAGATCCTAGGAGATGGAGAGACCCAGTACTTC.